Below are 30 T cell receptor beta chains sequenced from a single sample in a study of patients and donors after allogeneic stem cell transplantation. TCRdb re-called the RT-PCR reads with MiXCR, one entry per CDR3 protein. The sample yields roughly 190,000 distinct CDR3 sequences, 41% seen once. Sequenced sample: blood, either unsorted or a sorted T cell fraction (not recorded which). Source of these receptors: a human donor who was either an allogeneic HSCT recipient or a stem cell or donor lymphocyte infusion donor (not recorded which). It is not recorded whose cells these are; they may come from a transplant donor.

The chain recombines TRBV10-3 with TRBJ1-2; no clear D gene. This CDR3 contains 14 residues. CDR1 and CDR2 (germline): ENHRY, SYGVKD. Trimming left V 2 bases short and J 4 bases short, with 11 bases between. DNA for the CDR3: TGTGCCATCAGTGAGAATCAGGAGTCCTATGGCTACACCTTC. This translates into CAISENQESYGYTF.

V is TRBV5-1 and J is TRBJ2-1; D is unresolved. The V gene lost 3 bases and the J gene lost 4 bases, with 8 bases spanning the gap. The CDR3 sequence is 13 residues long. Germline CDR1 and CDR2: SGHRS and YFSETQ. The CDR3 DNA follows: TGCGCCAGCAGCTCTGCTCAATACAATGAGCAGTTCTTC. The encoded protein is CASSSAQYNEQFF.

V gene TRBV20-1 combines with J gene TRBJ2-7; TRBD1 matches at 8 bases. The CDR3 sequence is 16 residues long. V shed 0 bases, J shed 0 bases, and the junction held 7 bases outside the gene matches. The germline V gene encodes CDR1 DFQATT and CDR2 SNEGSKA (reference sequence). CDR3 protein: CSARDLSTGGSYEQYF. CDR3 in DNA: TGCAGTGCTAGAGATTTGTCAACAGGGGGCTCCTACGAGCAGTACTTC.

The J gene is TRBJ1-1, the V gene TRBV5-1, with D uncertain. The CDR3 is 14 residues long. Trimming left V 1 base short and J 1 base short, with 8 bases between. Germline V lookup: CDR1 SGHRS, CDR2 YFSETQ. The CDR3 spells CASSLLGRNTEAFF. The CDR3 region has the DNA TGCGCCAGCAGCTTGTTAGGGAGGAACACTGAAGCTTTCTTT.

The chain links TRBV6-6 to TRBJ1-1; TRBD1 matches at 9 bases. In germline, CDR1 is MNHNY, CDR2 SVGAGI (reference sequence). This CDR3 has 15 amino acids. The junction had 5 bases not matched to a gene; V was cut back by 5 bases and J by 1 base. CDR3 sequence: CASSDGQGRNTEAFF. The CDR3, as DNA: TGTGCCAGCAGTGACGGACAGGGGAGGAACACTGAAGCTTTCTTT.

This clonotype was found a few times. The CDR3 DNA sequence: TGCAGCGTGCGACGGGGCCCTGGGGAAGATGGCTACACCTTC. It is translated as CSVRRGPGEDGYTF. V and J are TRBV29-1 and TRBJ1-2; tentatively, D is TRBD1 (5 bases). Germline V gene sequence: CDR1 SQVTM, CDR2 ANQGSEA. This CDR3 has 14 amino acids. The V gene lost 6 bases and the J gene lost 6 bases, with 20 bases spanning the gap. The variable domain in full, with the rest retrieved from reference TRBV29-1 and TRBJ1-2, is SAVISQKPSRDICQRGTSLTIQCQVDSQVTMMFWYRQQPGQSLTLIATANQGSEATYESGFVIDKFPISRPNLTFSTLTVSNMSPEDSSIYLCSVRRGPGEDGYTFGSGTRLTVV.

This clonotype was seen more than once but under ten times. The J gene is TRBJ1-1, the V gene TRBV4-2; D remains ambiguous. CDR3 size: 9 residues. The V end was cut by 4 bases, the J end by 12 bases, with 6 bases between. Germline CDR1 and CDR2: LGHNA and YNFKEQ. The CDR3 here is CASSRRTFF. The CDR3 DNA reads as TGTGCCAGCAGCCGACGAACTTTCTTT.

V and J are TRBV12-3 or TRBV12-4 and TRBJ2-3; 9 bases fit TRBD1. V lost 4 bases and J lost 3; bases outside the gene matches: 8. The CDR3 loop spans 16 amino acids. The CDR3 nucleotides read TGTGCCAGCAGTTCCTCTTACAGGGGGCGGACAGATACGCAGTATTTT. Amino acids: CASSSSYRGRTDTQYF.

This clonotype was counted ten times or more. The J gene is TRBJ1-4, the V gene TRBV4-3; no reliable D call. The CDR3 has 17 amino acids. The V and J ends lost 0 bases and 3 bases respectively, with 14 bases between them. CDR1 and CDR2 from the germline V gene are LGHNA and YSLEER. The CDR3 loop is CASSQDIRRAANEKLFF. For the CDR3, the DNA is TGCGCCAGCAGCCAAGATATAAGGAGGGCGGCTAATGAAAAACTGTTTTTT.

The V call is TRBV6-2 or TRBV6-3, the J call TRBJ2-1; no firm D call. The CDR3 consists of 16 residues. Deletions cut 5 bases from V and 0 bases from J, with 14 bases between. CDR1 and CDR2 (germline): MNHEY, SVGEGT. The CDR3: CASSSLQFSSYNEQFF. CDR3 nucleotides: TGTGCCAGCAGTAGCCTACAGTTCAGCTCCTACAATGAGCAGTTCTTC.

This rearrangement joins TRBV6-5 to TRBJ1-4; TRBD1 agrees at 7 bases. From germline, CDR1 is MNHEY and CDR2 SVGAGI. The V gene end was trimmed by 2 bases and the J gene end by 0 bases; junction bases not matched to a gene: 3. The CDR3 is 16 amino acids. The CDR3: CASSYRQGSTNEKLFF. For the CDR3, the DNA is TGTGCCAGCAGTTACCGACAGGGCTCAACTAATGAAAAACTGTTTTTT.

This sequence joins TRBV4-3 and TRBJ1-2; D unclear. V lost 0 bases, J lost 2 bases, and 16 bases lay in between. The CDR3 has 17 residues. Germline V gene data show CDR1 as LGHNA and CDR2 as YSLEER. The CDR3 is CASSQEGKGRKNYGYTF. The DNA of the CDR3 is TGCGCCAGCAGCCAAGAAGGTAAAGGGCGGAAGAACTATGGCTACACCTTC.

The genes are TRBV6-5 and TRBJ1-2, with D hard to call. Between the trimmed V and J ends, which lost 0 bases and 6 bases, there was a span of 11 bases. This CDR3 has 14 amino acids. Germline CDR1 and CDR2: MNHEY and SVGAGI. The CDR3: CASSYSTGGNGYTF. CDR3 in DNA: TGTGCCAGCAGTTACTCGACGGGAGGGAATGGCTACACCTTC.

The V gene is TRBV19, the J gene TRBJ2-7, with 7 bases lining up with TRBD1. The ends lost 5 bases at V and 2 bases at J; junction bases unmatched: 6. CDR3 length: 14 amino acids. Germline values: CDR1 LNHDA, CDR2 SQIVND (reference sequence). CDR3 sequence: CASSSRDRAYEQYF. Written as DNA, the CDR3 is TGTGCCAGTAGTTCCCGGGACAGAGCCTACGAGCAGTACTTC.

The J gene is TRBJ1-1, the V gene TRBV4-3; a possible D gene is TRBD1 (5 bases). This CDR3 spans 15 amino acids. Germline V gives CDR1 LGHNA, CDR2 YSLEER. V dropped 0 bases and J dropped 11 bases, with 19 bases sitting between them. CDR3 nucleotide sequence: TGCGCCAGCAGCCAAGAGCGCTGGCAGGGTGAGTTGGCTTTCTTT. Protein product: CASSQERWQGELAFF.

This sequence joins TRBV5-1 and TRBJ1-3; D remains unclear. The V and J ends lost 1 base and 2 bases respectively, with 7 bases between them. Germline loops: CDR1 SGHRS, CDR2 YFSETQ. This CDR3 has 14 amino acids. CDR3 region: CASSLTAPGNTIYF. CDR3 nucleotide sequence: TGCGCCAGCAGCTTGACAGCGCCTGGAAACACCATATATTTT.

The chain links TRBV29-1 to TRBJ2-7; D may be TRBD1 or TRBD2 (5 bases each). The germline V gene encodes CDR1 SQVTM and CDR2 ANQGSEA. Between the trimmed V and J ends, which lost 6 bases and 2 bases, there was a span of 11 bases. The CDR3 loop spans 12 amino acids. CDR3 DNA: TGCAGCGTCGGGGACCGTCCCTACGAGCAGTACTTC. This sequence encodes CSVGDRPYEQYF.

This chain joins TRBV24-1 and TRBJ2-1, with 9 bases that match TRBD1. V shed 3 bases and J 6 bases; nucleotides not matched to a gene: 8. There are 16 residues in the CDR3. From germline, CDR1 is KGHDR and CDR2 SFDVKD. In DNA form, the CDR3 reads TGTGCCACCAGTGATGGAGGAAGGGGACAGGGCAATGAGCAGTTCTTC. It translates to CATSDGGRGQGNEQFF.

The rearrangement uses TRBV4-2 and TRBJ1-3; a possible D gene is TRBD1 (5 bases). The CDR3 totals 17 residues. CDR1 is LGHNA and CDR2 is YNFKEQ in the germline V gene. V dropped 0 bases and J dropped 0 bases, with 12 bases sitting between them. As DNA, the CDR3 is TGTGCCAGCAGCCAAGAATTAGGGGCCTCCTCTGGAAACACCATATATTTT. It specifies CASSQELGASSGNTIYF.

The chain joins TRBV6-4 to TRBJ2-7; the D gene could be TRBD1 or TRBD2 (5 bases each). V was shortened by 5 bases and J by 4 bases, with 18 bases between the two germline ends. The germline V gene encodes CDR1 MRHNA and CDR2 SNTAGT. This CDR3 is built from 15 residues. CDR3 bases: TGTGCCAGCAGTCTCGAAGACGGGGCGGCGTACGAGCAGTACTTC. Its translation: CASSLEDGAAYEQYF.

J is TRBJ2-7 and V is TRBV4-3; 13 nucleotides line up with TRBD2. V dropped 5 bases and J dropped 3; count of bases not matched to a gene: 4. The CDR3 extends over 15 amino acids. Germline V lookup: CDR1 LGHNA, CDR2 YSLEER. CDR3 coding DNA: TGCGCCAGCAGCGATGGACTAGCGGGAGTCTACGAGCAGTACTTC. Protein: CASSDGLAGVYEQYF.

This clonotype came up a few times. The rearrangement joins TRBV5-1 to TRBJ1-6; D is unclear. Germline V gene data show CDR1 as SGHRS and CDR2 as YFSETQ. The CDR3 sequence is 13 residues long. V gave up 0 bases and J gave up 8 bases, with 6 bases separating them. CDR3 DNA sequence: TGCGCCAGCAGCTTGGGTATCGATTCACCCCTCCACTTT. Translated, it gives CASSLGIDSPLHF.

This clonotype has a handful of counts. The chain uses TRBV6-5 and TRBJ1-2; 10 nucleotides align to TRBD1. This CDR3 has 11 amino acids. With 10 bases clipped from V and 7 bases from J, the junction kept 3 bases outside the gene matches. Germline V CDR1 and CDR2: MNHEY, SVGAGI. Here the CDR3 reads CATGTGVGYTF. The CDR3 bases are TGTGCCACCGGGACAGGGGTTGGCTACACCTTC.

The chain recombines TRBV24-1 with TRBJ2-1; no definite D call. The CDR3 covers 15 residues. Between the trimmed V and J ends, which lost 7 bases and 2 bases, there was a span of 14 bases. Germline V CDR1 and CDR2: KGHDR, SFDVKD. Here the CDR3 DNA reads TGTGCCACCAGCTCTACCCATTTGACCTACAATGAGCAGTTCTTC. It specifies CATSSTHLTYNEQFF.

As DNA, the CDR3 is TGTGCCAGCAGACCCACAGGGTCCCTAGATACGCAGTATTTT. This translates into CASRPTGSLDTQYF. The V call is TRBV12-3 or TRBV12-4, the J call TRBJ2-3; TRBD1 might be the D (6 bases). There are 14 residues in the CDR3. Trimming pared 6 bases from V and 5 bases from J, leaving 15 bases between.

The chain recombines TRBV6-6 with TRBJ1-1; D call uncertain. Germline V lookup: CDR1 MNHNY, CDR2 SVGAGI (reference sequence). This CDR3 contains 15 residues. V gave up 0 bases and J gave up 2 bases, with 10 bases separating them. The CDR3 DNA sequence: TGTGCCAGCAGTTACTCGGCAGGAGCTAACACTGAAGCTTTCTTT. Amino acids: CASSYSAGANTEAFF.

The chain couples TRBV7-9 to TRBJ2-4; the D gene could be TRBD1 or TRBD2 (6 bases each). The germline V gene encodes CDR1 SEHNR and CDR2 FQNEAQ (reference sequence). The CDR3 covers 13 residues. Trimming removed 5 bases from V and 7 bases from J, with 12 bases in between. The CDR3: CASSHTGTNIQYF. DNA for the CDR3: TGTGCCAGCAGCCACACAGGGACTAACATTCAGTACTTC.

The genes are TRBV4-3 and TRBJ2-7; TRBD1 matches at 8 bases. Trimming at V came to 2 bases and at J to 0 bases, leaving 6 bases not matched to a gene. Germline CDR1 reads LGHNA; CDR2 reads YSLEER. CDR3 length equals 16 residues. CDR3 sequence reads: CASSQSTGAGSYEQYF. CDR3 nucleotides: TGCGCCAGCAGCCAATCGACAGGGGCCGGCTCCTACGAGCAGTACTTC.

V gene TRBV3-1 combines with J gene TRBJ2-1; D is possibly TRBD2 (5 bases). Germline V gene sequence: CDR1 LGHDT, CDR2 YNNKEL (reference sequence). There are 15 residues in the CDR3. V was pared by 4 bases and J by 0 bases, with 10 bases between. In nucleotides, the CDR3 is TGTGCCAGCAGCCGCGAGGGCTCCTCCTACAATGAGCAGTTCTTC. Translated, it gives CASSREGSSYNEQFF.

This clonotype was observed once. The chain uses TRBV4-3 and TRBJ2-1; D remains unclear. Trimming took off 0 bases at V and 3 bases at J, with 9 bases between the two ends. CDR3 length: 15 residues. CDR1 is LGHNA and CDR2 is YSLEER in the germline V gene. CDR3: CASSQDLRFYNEQFF. The CDR3 nucleotides read TGCGCCAGCAGCCAAGATCTCCGATTCTACAATGAGCAGTTCTTC.